Listed below are T cell receptor beta chains from one sample, sequenced in a study of tumor-infiltrating lymphocytes in primary liver carcinoma. TCRdb redid the calling of the multiplex PCR reads with MiXCR, one entry per CDR3 protein. Of about 78,000 distinct CDR3 sequences listed, about two thirds are singletons. Sequenced material: liver tumor tissue from sampling region 4. These receptors originate from a woman aged 55-69 years with primary liver carcinoma and hepatitis B virus infection. CDR3s include the opening cysteine and the closing phenylalanine or tryptophan. Fields, in order: J gene, V gene, D gene, clone size, CDR3 length, CDR3 DNA, CDR3 protein. A D gene is named only where the DNA matches it firmly. Some rows mark clone size as missing; the rest say once, few, many or name a class of expanded clone.

j_gene: TRBJ2-7; v_gene: TRBV5-1; d_gene: -; abundance: -; len: 15; CDR3nt: TGCGCGAGCAGCTTGGCTGGCGGGACCGCCTACGACCAGTACTTC; CDR3aa: CASSLAGGTAYDQYF
j_gene: TRBJ1-4; v_gene: TRBV4-2; d_gene: -; abundance: -; len: 19; CDR3nt: TGTGCCAGCGGCCAAAGACAAAAACTAGCCGACGCAACTAATGAAAAACTGTTATTT; CDR3aa: CASGQRQKLADATNEKLLF
j_gene: TRBJ1-5; v_gene: TRBV9; d_gene: TRBD1; abundance: -; len: 14; CDR3nt: TGTGCCAGCAGCCAGGGGGTGGACAATCAGCCCCAGCATTTT; CDR3aa: CASSQGVDNQPQHF
j_gene: TRBJ2-7; v_gene: TRBV12-2; d_gene: -; abundance: -; len: 18; CDR3nt: TGTCCAAGACGCTTAGTGCGGCCCAAGCGGTCGAGCTCCTACGAGCAGTACTTC; CDR3aa: CPRRLVRPKRSSSYEQYF
j_gene: TRBJ2-1; v_gene: TRBV11-1; d_gene: -; abundance: -; len: 13; CDR3nt: TGTGCCAGCAGCTTCGGCACAGATAGTGAGCAGTTCTTT; CDR3aa: CASSFGTDSEQFF
j_gene: TRBJ1-2; v_gene: TRBV6-1; d_gene: -; abundance: many; len: 10; CDR3nt: TGTGCCAGCAGTCAGAATGGCTACACCTTC; CDR3aa: CASSQNGYTF
j_gene: TRBJ2-1; v_gene: TRBV4-1; d_gene: -; abundance: -; len: 16; CDR3nt: TGCGCCAACAGCCCCCGTTCGGGTGGCTTCTACAATGAGCAGTTCTTC; CDR3aa: CANSPRSGGFYNEQFF
j_gene: TRBJ2-6; v_gene: TRBV4-2; d_gene: -; abundance: many; len: 14; CDR3nt: TGTGCCAGCAGCCAAGGGACTGGGGCCAACGTCCTGACTTTC; CDR3aa: CASSQGTGANVLTF
j_gene: TRBJ2-7; v_gene: TRBV7-8; d_gene: -; abundance: many; len: 15; CDR3nt: TGTGCCAGCAGCTTAGGTCAGGGTAATGTTTACGAGCAGTACTTC; CDR3aa: CASSLGQGNVYEQYF
j_gene: TRBJ1-5; v_gene: TRBV2; d_gene: TRBD1; abundance: -; len: 15; CDR3nt: TGTGCCAGCTGTAATAACGGACAGGGGAATCAGCCCCAGCATTTT; CDR3aa: CASCNNGQGNQPQHF
j_gene: TRBJ2-7; v_gene: TRBV6-2/TRBV6-3; d_gene: -; abundance: -; len: 12; CDR3nt: TGTGCCAGCATGGACACCCCCTATGAGCAGTACTTC; CDR3aa: CASMDTPYEQYF
j_gene: TRBJ2-7; v_gene: TRBV11-2; d_gene: TRBD2; abundance: -; len: 14; CDR3nt: TGTGCCAGCGGTCCGGGACTAGTGGAGAGGGAGCAATACTTC; CDR3aa: CASGPGLVEREQYF
j_gene: TRBJ2-7; v_gene: TRBV5-8; d_gene: TRBD1; abundance: many; len: 16; CDR3nt: TGTGCCAGCAGCGTTACAGGGGGAGTATACTCCTACGAGCAGTACTTC; CDR3aa: CASSVTGGVYSYEQYF
j_gene: TRBJ2-1; v_gene: TRBV7-9; d_gene: TRBD2; abundance: -; len: 16; CDR3nt: TGTGCCAGCAGCTTGGGACTAGTGGATGTCTACAATGAGCAGTTCTTC; CDR3aa: CASSLGLVDVYNEQFF
j_gene: TRBJ2-3; v_gene: TRBV6-6; d_gene: -; abundance: -; len: 15; CDR3nt: TGTGCCAGCAGTTACGGCGGGCGTCGCACAAGTACGCAGTATTTT; CDR3aa: CASSYGGRRTSTQYF
j_gene: TRBJ2-5; v_gene: TRBV12-5; d_gene: TRBD1; abundance: many; len: 17; CDR3nt: TGTGCTAGTGGTTTGGAGACAGGGAAGGTGGGACAAGAGACCCAGTACTTC; CDR3aa: CASGLETGKVGQETQYF
j_gene: TRBJ1-4; v_gene: TRBV6-5; d_gene: -; abundance: many; len: 15; CDR3nt: TGTGCCAGCAGTTACCCGGGCACCCCGGGGGAAAAACTGTTTTTT; CDR3aa: CASSYPGTPGEKLFF
j_gene: TRBJ2-7; v_gene: TRBV12-3/TRBV12-4; d_gene: -; abundance: -; len: 18; CDR3nt: TGTGCCAGCAGTTTGGCGAGCTGGCTGAGCTCGGTGGACTGCGAGCAGTACTTC; CDR3aa: CASSLASWLSSVDCEQYF
j_gene: TRBJ2-3; v_gene: TRBV30; d_gene: -; abundance: medium-sized; len: 12; CDR3nt: TGTGCCTGGAGCGATTCACTAGGGCCGCAGTATTTT; CDR3aa: CAWSDSLGPQYF
j_gene: TRBJ2-6; v_gene: TRBV5-4; d_gene: -; abundance: few; len: 16; CDR3nt: TGTGCCAGCAGCGATGGTGGGGGGCGAGGGGCCAACGTCCTGGCTTTC; CDR3aa: CASSDGGGRGANVLAF
j_gene: TRBJ2-7; v_gene: TRBV11-2; d_gene: -; abundance: -; len: 14; CDR3nt: TGTGCCGGCAGCTTAAGCGGGCGGGGGCACGAGCAGAACTTC; CDR3aa: CAGSLSGRGHEQNF
j_gene: TRBJ2-1; v_gene: TRBV6-5; d_gene: TRBD1; abundance: -; len: 14; CDR3nt: TGTGCCAGCTTCCGGGACAGGTCCTACGATAAGCAGTTCTTC; CDR3aa: CASFRDRSYDKQFF
j_gene: TRBJ2-3; v_gene: TRBV29-1; d_gene: -; abundance: -; len: 14; CDR3nt: TGCAGTGTTGAAGGGGCCAGGAGGGCAGATACGCAGTATTTT; CDR3aa: CSVEGARRADTQYF
j_gene: TRBJ1-6; v_gene: TRBV19; d_gene: TRBD1; abundance: once; len: 15; CDR3nt: TGTGCCAGTAGGACGGGACAGCCTTATAATTCACCCCTCCACTTT; CDR3aa: CASRTGQPYNSPLHF
j_gene: TRBJ1-1; v_gene: TRBV28; d_gene: -; abundance: -; len: 12; CDR3nt: TGTGCCAGCATAGGACAGAACACTGAAGCTTTCTTC; CDR3aa: CASIGQNTEAFF
j_gene: TRBJ1-2; v_gene: TRBV5-4; d_gene: TRBD1; abundance: -; len: 19; CDR3nt: TGTGGCAGCAGCTTGGGAGCCGCCTTGCGGGACAGGGGAGACTATGGCTACACCTTC; CDR3aa: CGSSLGAALRDRGDYGYTF
j_gene: TRBJ2-3; v_gene: TRBV11-2; d_gene: TRBD1; abundance: medium-sized; len: 15; CDR3nt: TGTGCCAGCAGCAAGGACAGGGGGACCACAGATACGCAGTATTTT; CDR3aa: CASSKDRGTTDTQYF